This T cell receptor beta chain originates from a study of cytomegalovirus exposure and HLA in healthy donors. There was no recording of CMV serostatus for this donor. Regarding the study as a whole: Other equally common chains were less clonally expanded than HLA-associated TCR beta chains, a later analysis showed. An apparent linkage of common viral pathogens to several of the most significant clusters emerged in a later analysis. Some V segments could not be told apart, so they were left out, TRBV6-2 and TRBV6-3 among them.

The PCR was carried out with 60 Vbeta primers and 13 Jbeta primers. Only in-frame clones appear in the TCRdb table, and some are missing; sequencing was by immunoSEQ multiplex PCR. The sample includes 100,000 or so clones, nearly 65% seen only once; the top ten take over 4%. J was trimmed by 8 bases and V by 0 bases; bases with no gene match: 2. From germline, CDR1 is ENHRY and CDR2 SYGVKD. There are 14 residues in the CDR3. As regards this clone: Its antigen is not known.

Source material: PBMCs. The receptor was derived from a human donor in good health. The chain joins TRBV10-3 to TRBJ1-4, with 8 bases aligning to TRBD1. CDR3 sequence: CAISESTGAEKLFF. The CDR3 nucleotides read TGTGCCATCAGTGAGTCGACAGGGGCCGAAAAACTGTTTTTT.